This T cell receptor beta chain originates from a study of CD8 T cells in Susac syndrome. Study results and limitations: In total CD8+ repertoires, approximately 17 Susac-specific public clones were found, and about 5 in CD8+ TEMRA repertoires.

Concerning this clonotype: The antigen remains undetermined. A junction end diverges from the germline sequence, so it may reflect a read error.

The RNA input was 0.5 to 1 ug, and it was reverse transcribed with random hexamers. TCRdb called the immunoSEQ multiplex PCR reads again in MiXCR, with one record for every CDR3 protein. The table has some 100,000 distinct CDR3 sequences, about 95% seen once; the top ten hold 0.25% to 0.35%. Germline V CDR1 and CDR2: SEHNR, FQNEAQ (reference sequence). This CDR3 contains 13 residues. V and J are TRBV7-9 and TRBJ2-7; 9 bases are a match to TRBD2. Specimen: CD8+ T cells from PBMCs. This receptor was taken from a human donor with Susac syndrome. CDR3 sequence: CASSVAGVQEQYF. The CDR3 DNA is TGTGCCAGCAGCGTAGCGGGAGTACAGGAGCAGTACTTC.